The clone carrying this T cell receptor beta chain was detected ten times or more. Its specificity is unknown. CDR3 size: 15 residues. V shed 7 bases and J 4 bases; nucleotides not matched to a gene: 8. Researchers used 5'RACE with constant-segment primers to make TCR alpha and TCR beta cDNA libraries that carry sample barcodes and UMIs. One entry per CDR3 protein results from TCRdb running MiXCR on the 5' RACE reads. The table includes approximately 99,000 distinct CDR3 sequences, roughly a sixth detected once. The data belong to a study of T-cell memory formation after mild COVID-19. Study-level background: In these data, TCR clusters were largely donor specific.

Study findings and constraints: Pre-infection memory held some responding clones, suggesting pre-existing cross-reactive T cells responded.

The sequenced material came from PBMCs or a T cell subset sorted from them (not recorded which). The sequence was obtained from a man younger than 35 who had mild COVID-19 (a few samples of this study predate the infection). Cell type and time point are not known. The V gene is TRBV12-3 or TRBV12-4, the J gene TRBJ2-2; 8 positions match TRBD1. CDR3 region: CASTRTGTRTGELFF. The CDR3 nucleotides are TGTGCCAGCACCCGGACAGGGACTCGCACCGGGGAGCTGTTTTTT.